This TCR beta chain was sequenced in a study of blood T cell repertoires in COVID-19. Assay: immunoSEQ multiplex PCR; the TCRdb copy retains only in-frame clones and omits some. Here the sample spans about 49,000 clones, 87% being singletons. Germline CDR1 SEHNR, CDR2 FQNEAQ (reference sequence). The V end was cut by 5 bases, the J end by 4 bases, with 20 bases between. The CDR3 has 17 amino acids. This sequence originates from a woman aged 80 or over with COVID-19, enrolled during active disease. Sequenced material: peripheral blood. The J gene is TRBJ2-2, the V gene TRBV7-9; no definite D call. The CDR3 nucleotides are TGTGCCAGCAGCCCCTCTGGAGAGATCTCGAGCACCGGGGAGCTGTTTTTT. This translates into CASSPSGEISSTGELFF. Based on the CDR3 plus reference TRBV7-9 and TRBJ2-2, the full variable domain is DTGVSQNPRHKITKRGQNVTFRCDPISEHNRLYWYRQTLGQGPEFLTYFQNEAQLEKSRLLSDRFSAERPKGSFSTLEIQRTEQGDSAMYLCASSPSGEISSTGELFFGEGSRLTVL.